Listed here are 3 T cell receptor beta chains from one sample, sequenced in a study of blood T cell repertoires in COVID-19. The data were produced by immunoSEQ multiplex PCR, yet TCRdb's version contains in-frame clones alone and is incomplete. The repertoire includes 200,000 to 250,000 clones, under 90% of them detected once, and around a sixth sits in the top ten. The material sequenced was peripheral blood. Every receptor here comes from an elderly woman with active or convalescent COVID-19.

The sample holds one count of this clone. V and J are TRBV6-2 or TRBV6-3 and TRBJ2-1; tentatively, D is TRBD2 (6 bases). V lost 6 bases and J lost 4, with 16 bases in between. The CDR3 runs 15 residues. Germline V CDR1 and CDR2: MNHEY, SVGEGT. CDR3 coding DNA: TGTGCCAGCAGCCGCACTGGCGGGGAATACAATGAGCAGTTCTTC. Translation gives CASSRTGGEYNEQFF.

The chain links TRBV18 to TRBJ2-3, with a possible D match to TRBD1 (6 bases). The V end lost 6 bases, the J end lost 0 bases, and 10 bases lay between the germline ends. Germline CDR1 reads KGHSH; CDR2 reads LQKENI. The CDR3 has 14 residues. The chain's CDR3 is CASSRQESTDTQYF. CDR3 DNA: TGTGCCAGCTCTCGACAGGAAAGCACAGATACGCAGTATTTT.

The V gene is TRBV7-3, the J gene TRBJ2-4; 7 positions match TRBD1. This CDR3 has 15 amino acids. Germline-derived CDR1 and CDR2 are SGHTA and FQGTGA. V lost 5 bases and J lost 7; bases outside the gene matches: 11. The CDR3 nucleotides read TGTGCCAGCAGCATAGGGGGCTTCGAGGGGAACATTCAGTACTTC. Its translation is CASSIGGFEGNIQYF.